This TCR beta chain came from a study of blood T cell repertoires in COVID-19. Overall study context: Acute and convalescent COVID-19 samples came from the United States, Italy and Spain. PBMCs, B-cell-depleted T cells, or T cells provided the cDNA or gDNA that made up the material.

This clone was seen just once. Germline assignment: CDR1 LNHDA and CDR2 SQIVND (reference sequence). Trimming removed 5 bases from V and 4 bases from J; junction bases left unmatched: 12. The length of the CDR3 is 17 residues. Produced via immunoSEQ multiplex PCR; TCRdb's table is partial and in-frame only. Among roughly 280,000 clones listed, almost 90% were seen once. One Seattle source followed patients from active infection through their disease course. The genes are TRBV19 and TRBJ2-2; 8 nucleotides align to TRBD2. Specimen: peripheral blood. The clonotype comes from a woman under 40 with COVID-19, enrolled during active disease. This CDR3 is CASSLHLTSVVTGELFF. The CDR3 DNA follows: TGTGCCAGTAGTCTACACCTGACTAGCGTAGTCACCGGGGAGCTGTTTTTT. Filled out from reference TRBV19 and TRBJ2-2, the complete variable domain reads DGGITQSPKYLFRKEGQNVTLSCEQNLNHDAMYWYRQDPGQGLRLIYYSQIVNDFQKGDIAEGYSVSREKKESFPLTVTSAQKNPTAFYLCASSLHLTSVVTGELFFGEGSRLTVL.